This TCR beta chain was captured by sequencing in a study of T cells in Graves' hyperthyroidism and ophthalmopathy. General observations from the study: Ophthalmopathy was distinguished from stable hyperthyroidism by 13 V-J signatures.

V lost 5 bases and J lost 2; bases outside the gene matches: 8. Per the germline V gene, CDR1 is MDHEN and CDR2 is SYDVKM. The CDR3 runs 17 residues. This clonotype was observed many times. No antigen is known for it. What was amplified from RNA transcripts were TCR beta CDR3 regions. First-round RT-PCR of the TCR CDR3 relied on the HTBI primer set. TCRdb analysed the multiplex PCR reads with MiXCR anew, one entry per CDR3 protein. The data show about 600,000 distinct CDR3 sequences, more than 15% seen once. Sequencing used blood. V gene TRBV28 combines with J gene TRBJ1-5; 11 positions agree with TRBD1. This clonotype originated in a woman aged 35 to 49 with Graves' ophthalmopathy. CDR3 amino acids: CASSPTGQGVGNQPQHF. CDR3 sequence (DNA): TGTGCCAGCAGTCCGACGGGACAGGGGGTGGGCAATCAGCCCCAGCATTTT.